This T cell receptor (beta chain) was recorded in a study of blood T cell repertoires in COVID-19 (dated by TCRdb to 2018 to 2020). In the study overall: The collaborator samples originated in the United States, Italy and Spain and spanned the acute and convalescent phases of COVID-19. Nearly every sample came with metadata listing a de-identified subject ID, COVID-19 status, age in years and sex. The prospective study material was composed of cDNA or gDNA derived from T cells, B-cell-depleted T cells, or PBMCs. The repertoires were made available in a free public database intended to serve as a resource for research on the immune response to SARS-CoV-2. Samples were obtained from the ongoing ImmuneRACE study (first 160 participants) and from over 1,000 subjects provided by 6 global collaborators. Where HLA class I and class II types were available, the types were taken from metadata supplied by the sample provider, not from assay-based typing. Deeply sampled blood TCRbeta repertoires from subjects exposed to, actively infected with, or recovered from COVID-19 were included in the dataset.

About this clone itself: Its antigen remains undetermined. Base quality data are lacking; no much larger clone is found one base away.

The collaborating institutions used their own protocols to collect whole blood in K2EDTA tubes. For TCRbeta analysis, collaborator samples were shipped as frozen whole blood, as isolated PBMCs, or as DNA extracted from either sample type. TCRbeta CDR3 regions were amplified from genomic DNA using the immunoSEQ Assay, a bias-controlled multiplex PCR. In the paper's pipeline: The number of nucleated cells in each sample was estimated by amplification of reference gene primers within the assay. To quantify the absolute abundance of each unique TCRbeta CDR3 rearrangement, sequence reads were collapsed and filtered. For each sample, productive Simpson clonality was calculated as the square root of Simpson's diversity index across productive rearrangements. TCRdb re-hosts the immuneACCESS table, in-frame sequences only. Its copies lack some clones; in the studies checked, an unresolved V gene accounts for under half of them, and the cause for the rest is not known. Clone size and the V and J calls come from that table; the DNA yielded D and trimming. This sample gives over 80,000 clones in total; about 87% of them show up just once. The top ten hold roughly 21% of the sample.

The CDR3 contains 16 residues, cysteine and phenylalanine counted. Of the read, only the CDR3 DNA is kept; its 48 bases are in frame from base 1. The germline V gene provides CDR1 SGHDN and CDR2 FVKESK. V lost 1 base and J lost 2 bases; the stretch between them is 15 bases long. Results the study describes overall, beyond this receptor: The amount of clinical and demographic metadata varied by source and participant and was provided uncurated.

The material sequenced was peripheral blood. The clonotype originates from a human donor in a cohort sampled during active COVID-19. In this chain, TRBV14 is recombined with TRBJ2-7; no D gene call is confident. The sequence in DNA is TGTGCCAGCAGCCAAGGGTATCAGGTCTTTCCCTACGAGCAGTACTTC. It is translated as CASSQGYQVFPYEQYF.